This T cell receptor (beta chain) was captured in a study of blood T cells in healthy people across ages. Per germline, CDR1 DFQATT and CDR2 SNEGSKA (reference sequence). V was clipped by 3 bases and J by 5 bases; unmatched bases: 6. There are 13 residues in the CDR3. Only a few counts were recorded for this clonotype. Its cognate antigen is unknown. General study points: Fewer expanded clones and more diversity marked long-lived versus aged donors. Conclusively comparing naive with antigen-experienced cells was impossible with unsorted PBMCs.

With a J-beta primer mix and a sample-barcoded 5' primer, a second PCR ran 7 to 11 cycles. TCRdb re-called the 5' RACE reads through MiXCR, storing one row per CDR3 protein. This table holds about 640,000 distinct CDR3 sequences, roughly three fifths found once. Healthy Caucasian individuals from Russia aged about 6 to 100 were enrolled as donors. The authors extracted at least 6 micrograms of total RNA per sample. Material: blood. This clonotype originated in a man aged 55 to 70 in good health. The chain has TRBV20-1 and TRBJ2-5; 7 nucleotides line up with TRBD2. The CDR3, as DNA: TGCAGTGCTAGTGCAGCGGGGAAGGAGACCCAGTACTTC. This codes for CSASAAGKETQYF.